This T cell receptor beta chain stems from a study of CD8 T cells in Susac syndrome. Negative isolation yielded the CD8+ and CD4+ T cells, while FACS enriched the TEMRA cells. Random-hexamer reverse transcription was applied to roughly 0.5 to 1 ug RNA. Amplification of TCR beta CDR3 by immunoSEQ multiplex PCR spanned 54 Vbeta and 13 Jbeta. TCRdb fed the immunoSEQ multiplex PCR reads into MiXCR, producing one record per CDR3 protein. Of some 190,000 distinct CDR3 sequences listed, approximately 94% are singletons. With 0 bases removed from V and 3 bases from J, the gap between germline ends came to 6 bases. The CDR3 contains 13 residues. Per germline, CDR1 SGHAT and CDR2 FQNNGV.

The TCR originated in a human donor with Susac syndrome. This chain links TRBV11-2 with TRBJ2-7, with D unresolved. The source material was CD4+ T cells from PBMCs. Here the CDR3 reads CASSLEAIYEQYF. The CDR3 coding sequence is TGTGCCAGCAGCTTAGAGGCAATCTACGAGCAGTACTTC.